This passage covers 8 T cell receptor beta chains from one sample sequenced in a study of cytomegalovirus exposure and HLA in healthy donors. A multiplex PCR was run with 60 Vbeta primers and 13 Jbeta primers. Clones were read by immunoSEQ multiplex PCR, and TCRdb kept only the in-frame ones, dropping some. This sample yields about 100,000 clones, of which roughly 70% are seen a single time; about a tenth belongs to the top ten. The sample consisted of PBMCs. The receptors come from a man between 35 and 55 years old in good health and CMV-seropositive.

V usage is TRBV2 and J usage is TRBJ2-7; no reliable D call. The CDR3 has 13 residues. Germline CDR1 reads SNHLY; CDR2 reads FYNNEI. Trimming left V 6 bases short and J 3 bases short, with 12 bases between. CDR3 sequence: CASRAAGYYEQYV. The CDR3 DNA is TGTGCCAGCAGAGCCGCCGGGTACTACGAGCAGTACGTC.

This clone was recorded once. V and J are TRBV27 and TRBJ1-5; no definite D call. This CDR3 is 14 amino acids long. Germline-derived CDR1 and CDR2 are MNHEY and SMNVEV (reference sequence). V was cut by 6 bases and J by 4 bases, with 13 bases left in between. The CDR3 nucleotides are TGTGCCAGCAGGTACGGGAGTCCTAATCAGCCCCAGCATTTT. Its translation is CASRYGSPNQPQHF.

A few counts support this clone. This chain uses TRBV15 with TRBJ1-5, with TRBD1 as a possible D gene (5 bases). This CDR3 is 14 amino acids long. The V gene's germline CDR1 is LNHNV and CDR2 YYDKDF (reference sequence). Trimming left V 0 bases short and J 3 bases short, with 6 bases between. The CDR3 reads CATSRDRDNQPQHF. The DNA of the CDR3 is TGTGCCACCAGCAGAGACAGGGACAATCAGCCCCAGCATTTT. The entire variable domain, with the rest obtained from reference TRBV15 and TRBJ1-5, is as follows: DAMVIQNPRYQVTQFGKPVTLSCSQTLNHNVMYWYQQKSSQAPKLLFHYYDKDFNNEADTPDNFQSRRPNTSFCFLDIRSPGLGDTAMYLCATSRDRDNQPQHFGDGTRLSIL.

The V and J genes are TRBV11-3 and TRBJ2-2; D unresolved. Germline CDR1 reads SGHNT; CDR2 reads YENEEA. V lost 6 bases to trimming and J lost 3 bases, with 11 bases between them. CDR3 length: 14 residues. The CDR3 reads CASSLTSYTGELFF. The CDR3 DNA sequence: TGTGCCAGCAGTCTCACTTCGTACACCGGGGAGCTGTTTTTT.

The chain carries TRBV19 and TRBJ1-5; D perhaps matches TRBD1 (5 bases). CDR1 is LNHDA, CDR2 SQIVND, per germline (reference sequence). This CDR3 is 14 amino acids long. V was trimmed by 9 bases and J by 7 bases, leaving 19 bases between them. CDR3 sequence: CASAFRGSPQPQHF. CDR3 sequence (DNA): TGTGCCAGCGCCTTTAGGGGATCCCCCCAGCCCCAGCATTTT.

The genes are TRBV2 and TRBJ2-5; D possibly corresponds to TRBD2 (6 bases). V was cut by 7 bases and J by 5 bases, with 14 bases left in between. Germline V lookup: CDR1 SNHLY, CDR2 FYNNEI. This CDR3 has 13 amino acids. This CDR3 is CASTTAAGETQYF. The CDR3 nucleotides read TGTGCCAGCACGACAGCCGCGGGGGAGACCCAGTACTTC.

The chain combines TRBV2 with TRBJ2-2; tentative D call: TRBD2 (6 bases). V lost 4 bases to trimming and J lost 0 bases, with 9 bases between them. This CDR3 is 15 amino acids long. Germline lookup yields CDR1 SNHLY and CDR2 FYNNEI. CDR3 sequence reads: CASSVGTPNTGELFF. CDR3 nucleotide sequence: TGTGCCAGCAGTGTTGGGACTCCGAACACCGGGGAGCTGTTTTTT.

As concerns this clone: One junction end disagrees with the germline gene, perhaps due to a read error. The chain is built from TRBV7-7 and TRBJ2-3, with 13 bases fitting TRBD2. The CDR3 extends over 16 amino acids. From germline, CDR1 is SSHAT and CDR2 FNYEAQ (reference sequence). The CDR3 reads CASSLGTSGTTDTQYF. The CDR3 bases are TGTGCTAGCAGCCTCGGGACTAGCGGGACGACAGATACGCAGTATTTT.